This T cell receptor beta chain was documented in a study of shared clonotypes between healthy human individuals. The overall study: The donor pool was made up of a couple of women and a few men aged 18 to 49.

Assay: immunoSEQ multiplex PCR; the TCRdb copy retains only in-frame clones and omits some. The table includes under 1,100,000 clones, about 80% detected once. The specimen was memory CD4+ T cells sorted from blood. Subset denoted: CD45RA-negative fraction. The receptor was derived from a young man in good health.

The CDR3 is CASSLKGTSGSNEQFF. In nucleotides, the CDR3 is TGTGCCAGCAGCCTGAAAGGGACTAGTGGAAGCAATGAGCAGTTCTTC. This chain links TRBV7-2 with TRBJ2-1; 8 nucleotides agree with TRBD2. V shed 5 bases and J 6 bases; nucleotides not matched to a gene: 12. The CDR3 runs to 16 residues. Per the germline V gene, CDR1 is SGHTA and CDR2 is FQGNSA.